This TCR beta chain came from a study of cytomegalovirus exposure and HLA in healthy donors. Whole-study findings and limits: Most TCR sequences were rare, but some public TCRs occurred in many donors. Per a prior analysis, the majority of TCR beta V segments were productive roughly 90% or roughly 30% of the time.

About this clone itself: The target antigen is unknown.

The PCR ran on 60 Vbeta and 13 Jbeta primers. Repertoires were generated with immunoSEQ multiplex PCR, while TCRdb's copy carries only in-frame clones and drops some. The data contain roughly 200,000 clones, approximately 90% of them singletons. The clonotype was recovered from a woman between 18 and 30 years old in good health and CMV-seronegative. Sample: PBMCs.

DNA of the CDR3: TGTGCCAGCAGTACCGACAGTATGGGCTACACCTTC. This sequence encodes CASSTDSMGYTF. The chain is built from TRBV2 and TRBJ1-2; D might be TRBD1 (5 bases). Germline assignment: CDR1 SNHLY and CDR2 FYNNEI. CDR3 length: 12 amino acids. Trimming left V 5 bases short and J 8 bases short, with 12 bases between.